The present TCR beta chain was sequenced within a study of blood T cell repertoires in COVID-19. Turning to the study itself: Some COVID-19 samples were acute and others convalescent; all came from the United States, Italy and Spain. PBMCs, B-cell-depleted T cells, or T cells were the source of the cDNA or gDNA that made up the material.

Authors' analysis steps: Nucleated cell counts were estimated from reference gene primer amplification. Using immunoSEQ multiplex PCR, the repertoire was profiled, and TCRdb retains in-frame clones only, with some absent. That table gives V, J and clone size, and the DNA gave D and trimming. The table records fewer than 90,000 clones, roughly four fifths of them present only once. This clone was picked up one time. The germline V and J ends were trimmed by 3 bases and 10 bases, with 24 bases remaining between them. Germline V gene data show CDR1 as ENHRY and CDR2 as SYGVKD. The CDR3 sequence is 16 residues long.

This clonotype was sampled from a man in his 70s with acute or convalescent COVID-19. V is TRBV10-3 and J is TRBJ1-2; possibly TRBD1 for D (5 bases). Sequencing was carried out using peripheral blood. The CDR3, as DNA: TGTGCCATCAGTGATGGGGTATGGGCGGGGCCCGGCGACTACACCTTC. Translated, it gives CAISDGVWAGPGDYTF.